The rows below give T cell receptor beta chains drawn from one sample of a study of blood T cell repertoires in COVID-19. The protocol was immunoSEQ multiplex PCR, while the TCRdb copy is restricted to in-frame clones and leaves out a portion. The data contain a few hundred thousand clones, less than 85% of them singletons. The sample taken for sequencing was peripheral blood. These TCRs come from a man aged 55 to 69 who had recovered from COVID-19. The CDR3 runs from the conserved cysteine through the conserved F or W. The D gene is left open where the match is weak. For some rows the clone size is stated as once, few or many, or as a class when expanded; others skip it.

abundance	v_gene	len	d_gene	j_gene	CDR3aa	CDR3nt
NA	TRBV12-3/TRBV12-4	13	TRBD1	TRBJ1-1	CASSLTGGGVVFF	TGTGCCAGCAGTTTAACAGGGGGCGGCGTGGTTTTCTTT
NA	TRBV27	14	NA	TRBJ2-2	CASGPGQNTGELFF	TGTGCCAGCGGCCCGGGACAGAACACCGGGGAGCTGTTTTTT
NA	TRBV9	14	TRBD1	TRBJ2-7	CASSLRGQGDEQYF	TGTGCCAGCAGCCTCCGCGGGCAGGGGGACGAGCAGTACTTC
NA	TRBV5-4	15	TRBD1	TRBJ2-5	CASSLSGTGVETQYF	TGTGCCAGCAGCTTATCTGGGACAGGGGTTGAGACCCAGTACTTC
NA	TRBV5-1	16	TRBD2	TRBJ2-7	CASSTFTSGGSHEQYF	TGCGCCAGCAGCACCTTCACTAGCGGGGGATCCCACGAGCAGTACTTC
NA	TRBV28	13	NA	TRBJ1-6	CASRAGNNSPLHF	TGTGCCAGCAGGGCGGGCAATAATTCACCCCTCCACTTT
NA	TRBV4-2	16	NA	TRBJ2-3	CASSQGSGASTDTQYF	TGTGCCAGCAGCCAAGGAAGCGGAGCTAGCACAGATACGCAGTATTTT
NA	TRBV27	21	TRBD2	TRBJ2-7	CASSPNFRRGLAGGASYEQYF	TGTGCCAGCAGTCCCAACTTTCGCCGGGGACTAGCGGGAGGCGCCTCCTACGAGCAGTACTTC
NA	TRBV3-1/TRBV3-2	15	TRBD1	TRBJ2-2	CASSQARGRTGELFF	TGTGCCAGCAGCCAAGCCAGGGGGCGGACCGGGGAGCTGTTTTTT
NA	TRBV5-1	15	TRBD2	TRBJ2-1	CASSLMREVYNEQFF	TGCGCCAGCAGCTTGATGCGGGAGGTATACAATGAGCAGTTCTTC
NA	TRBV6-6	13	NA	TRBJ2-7	CASRLTSGHEQYF	TGTGCCAGCAGACTTACCAGCGGGCACGAGCAGTACTTC
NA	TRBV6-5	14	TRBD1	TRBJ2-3	CASRRTGSTDTQYF	TGTGCCAGCAGAAGGACAGGGAGCACAGATACGCAGTATTTT
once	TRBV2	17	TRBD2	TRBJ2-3	CASSEEWTSGRGDTQYF	TGTGCCAGCAGTGAAGAATGGACTAGCGGGAGAGGAGATACGCAGTATTTT
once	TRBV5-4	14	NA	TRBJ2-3	CASSFGRGSDTQYF	TGTGCCAGCAGCTTCGGGAGAGGATCAGATACGCAGTATTTT
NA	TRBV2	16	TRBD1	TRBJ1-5	CASRLGTGGRNQPQHF	TGTGCCAGCAGGTTGGGGACAGGGGGCCGCAATCAGCCCCAGCATTTT
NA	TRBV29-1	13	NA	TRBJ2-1	CSVEERARNEQFF	TGCAGCGTTGAAGAGCGAGCCCGCAATGAGCAGTTCTTC
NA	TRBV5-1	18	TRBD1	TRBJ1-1	CASSLGVTGSFQNTEAFF	TGCGCCAGCAGCTTGGGTGTGACAGGGTCGTTCCAGAACACTGAAGCTTTCTTT
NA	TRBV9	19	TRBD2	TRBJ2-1	CASSVEGLAGGSSYNEQFF	TGTGCCAGCAGCGTAGAGGGTCTAGCGGGGGGAAGCTCCTACAATGAGCAGTTCTTC
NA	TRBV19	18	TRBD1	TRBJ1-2	CASSLNRGLQSDGYGYTF	TGTGCCAGTAGTCTGAACAGGGGACTCCAATCCGATGGCTATGGCTACACCTTC
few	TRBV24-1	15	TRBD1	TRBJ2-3	CATSDSGQGKHTQYF	TGTGCCACCAGTGACTCGGGACAGGGGAAGCATACGCAGTATTTT
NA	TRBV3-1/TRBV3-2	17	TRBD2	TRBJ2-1	CASSQDAAGAIYNEQFF	TGTGCCAGCAGCCAAGATGCGGCGGGAGCTATCTACAATGAGCAGTTCTTC
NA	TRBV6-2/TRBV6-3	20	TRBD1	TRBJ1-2	CASSYSSASLGTGDFYGYTF	TGTGCCAGCAGTTACTCGAGTGCCTCGCTTGGGACAGGTGATTTCTATGGCTACACCTTC
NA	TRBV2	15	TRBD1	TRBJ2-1	CASSGEGTALNEQFF	TGTGCCAGCAGTGGAGAGGGGACAGCCCTCAATGAGCAGTTCTTC
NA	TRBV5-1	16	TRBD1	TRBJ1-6	CASSPRTGVFNSPLHF	TGCGCCAGCAGCCCGCGGACAGGGGTTTTTAATTCACCCCTCCACTTT
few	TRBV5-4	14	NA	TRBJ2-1	CASSPRSTYNEQFF	TGTGCCAGCAGCCCGCGCTCTACCTACAATGAGCAGTTCTTC
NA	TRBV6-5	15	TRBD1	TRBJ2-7	CASRPQGQPRYEQYF	TGTGCCAGCAGGCCCCAGGGACAGCCTAGGTACGAGCAGTACTTC
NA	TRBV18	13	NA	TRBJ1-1	CASSRSAATEAFF	TGTGCCAGCTCACGGTCGGCGGCCACTGAAGCTTTCTTT
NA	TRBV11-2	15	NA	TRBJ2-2	CASKRAQGETGELFF	TGTGCCAGCAAAAGGGCACAGGGTGAGACCGGGGAGCTGTTTTTT
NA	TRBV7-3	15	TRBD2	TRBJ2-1	CASSLKAGGPNEQFF	TGTGCCAGCAGCTTAAAAGCGGGGGGGCCGAATGAGCAGTTCTTC
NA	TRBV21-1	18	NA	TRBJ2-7	CASSKASQQGAEGYEQYF	TGTGCCAGCAGCAAAGCGAGCCAACAGGGGGCGGAGGGATACGAGCAGTACTTC
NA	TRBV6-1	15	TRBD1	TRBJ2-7	CASSEAPWTGVEQYF	TGTGCCAGCAGTGAAGCCCCGTGGACAGGGGTCGAGCAGTACTTC
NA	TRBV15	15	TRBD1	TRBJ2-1	CATSSPGQGNNEQFF	TGTGCCACCAGCAGTCCGGGACAGGGGAACAATGAGCAGTTCTTC
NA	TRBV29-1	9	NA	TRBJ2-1	CSVDGAQFF	TGCAGCGTTGATGGGGCGCAGTTCTTC
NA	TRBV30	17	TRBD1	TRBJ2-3	CAWSVRIRGLNTDTQYF	TGTGCCTGGAGTGTCCGAATCAGGGGGCTGAACACAGATACGCAGTATTTT
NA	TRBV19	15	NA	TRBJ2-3	CASIPTGLAGDTQYF	TGTGCCAGTATCCCTACCGGACTGGCTGGGGATACGCAGTATTTT
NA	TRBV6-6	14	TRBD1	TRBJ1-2	CASSPTGGSYGYTF	TGTGCCAGCAGTCCTACAGGGGGATCTTATGGCTACACCTTC
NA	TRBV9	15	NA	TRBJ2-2	CASSARTASTGELFF	TGTGCCAGCAGCGCACGGACAGCGTCCACCGGGGAGCTGTTTTTT
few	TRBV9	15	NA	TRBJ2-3	CASTFGGLYTDTQYF	TGTGCCAGCACCTTTGGAGGGCTATACACAGATACGCAGTATTTT
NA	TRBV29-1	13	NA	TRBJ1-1	CSVGGRANTEAFF	TGCAGCGTTGGAGGCAGGGCGAACACTGAAGCTTTCTTT
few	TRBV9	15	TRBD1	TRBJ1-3	CASSLGQGPGNTIYF	TGTGCCAGCAGCTTGGGACAGGGGCCTGGAAACACCATATATTTT
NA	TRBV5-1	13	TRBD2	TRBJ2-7	CASKTSDSYEQYF	TGCGCCAGCAAAACTAGCGACTCCTACGAGCAGTACTTC
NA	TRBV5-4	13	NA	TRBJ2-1	CASSLQGGNEQFF	TGTGCCAGCAGCTTGCAGGGAGGCAATGAGCAGTTCTTC
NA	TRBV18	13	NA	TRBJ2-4	CASSPSLSNIQYF	TGTGCCAGCTCACCGTCCTTGAGCAACATTCAGTACTTC
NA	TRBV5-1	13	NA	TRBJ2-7	CASSPGSLYEQYF	TGCGCCAGCAGCCCAGGCTCCCTTTACGAGCAGTACTTC
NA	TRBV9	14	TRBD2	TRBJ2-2	CASRRETLAGELFF	TGTGCCAGCAGGCGGGAGACGTTAGCCGGGGAGCTGTTTTTT
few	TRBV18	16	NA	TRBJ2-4	CASSPPIEGSKNIQYF	TGTGCCAGCTCACCACCCATCGAGGGATCCAAAAACATTCAGTACTTC
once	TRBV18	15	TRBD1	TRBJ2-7	CASSPVGRGSYEQYF	TGTGCCAGCTCCCCTGTGGGCAGGGGGTCTTACGAGCAGTACTTC
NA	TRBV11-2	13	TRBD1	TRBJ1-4	CASSPGTGTGLFF	TGTGCCAGCAGCCCTGGGACAGGCACAGGGCTGTTTTTT
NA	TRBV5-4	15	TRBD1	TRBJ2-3	CASSLAGGRGDTQYF	TGTGCCAGCAGCTTGGCAGGGGGCCGGGGAGATACGCAGTATTTT
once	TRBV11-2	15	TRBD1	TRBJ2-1	CASSSGLQGVSEQFF	TGTGCCAGCAGCAGCGGCTTACAGGGGGTCAGTGAGCAGTTCTTC
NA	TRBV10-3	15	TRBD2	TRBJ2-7	CAISGLAGGPYEQYF	TGTGCCATCAGTGGACTAGCGGGGGGACCCTACGAGCAGTACTTC
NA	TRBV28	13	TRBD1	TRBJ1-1	CASSWDRVTEAFF	TGTGCCAGCAGTTGGGACAGGGTCACTGAAGCTTTCTTT
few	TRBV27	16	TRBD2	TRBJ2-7	CASTGTSGSFTYEQYF	TGTGCCAGCACCGGGACTAGCGGGAGTTTCACCTACGAGCAGTACTTC
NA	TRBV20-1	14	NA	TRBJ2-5	CSASLRQGPETQYF	TGCAGTGCTAGTTTGCGGCAGGGTCCAGAGACCCAGTACTTC